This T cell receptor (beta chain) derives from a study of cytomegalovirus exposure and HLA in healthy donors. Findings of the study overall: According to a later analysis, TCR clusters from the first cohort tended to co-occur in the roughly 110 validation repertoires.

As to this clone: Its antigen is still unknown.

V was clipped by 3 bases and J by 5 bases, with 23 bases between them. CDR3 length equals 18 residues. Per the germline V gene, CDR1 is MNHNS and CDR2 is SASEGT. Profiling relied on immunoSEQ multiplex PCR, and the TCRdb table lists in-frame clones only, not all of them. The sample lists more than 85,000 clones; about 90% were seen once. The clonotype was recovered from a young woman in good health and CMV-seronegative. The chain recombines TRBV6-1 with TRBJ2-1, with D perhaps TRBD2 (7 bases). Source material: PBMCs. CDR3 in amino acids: CASSDRRRVGGAHNEQFF. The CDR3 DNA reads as TGTGCCAGCAGTGACAGACGCAGGGTGGGGGGGGCCCACAATGAGCAGTTCTTC.